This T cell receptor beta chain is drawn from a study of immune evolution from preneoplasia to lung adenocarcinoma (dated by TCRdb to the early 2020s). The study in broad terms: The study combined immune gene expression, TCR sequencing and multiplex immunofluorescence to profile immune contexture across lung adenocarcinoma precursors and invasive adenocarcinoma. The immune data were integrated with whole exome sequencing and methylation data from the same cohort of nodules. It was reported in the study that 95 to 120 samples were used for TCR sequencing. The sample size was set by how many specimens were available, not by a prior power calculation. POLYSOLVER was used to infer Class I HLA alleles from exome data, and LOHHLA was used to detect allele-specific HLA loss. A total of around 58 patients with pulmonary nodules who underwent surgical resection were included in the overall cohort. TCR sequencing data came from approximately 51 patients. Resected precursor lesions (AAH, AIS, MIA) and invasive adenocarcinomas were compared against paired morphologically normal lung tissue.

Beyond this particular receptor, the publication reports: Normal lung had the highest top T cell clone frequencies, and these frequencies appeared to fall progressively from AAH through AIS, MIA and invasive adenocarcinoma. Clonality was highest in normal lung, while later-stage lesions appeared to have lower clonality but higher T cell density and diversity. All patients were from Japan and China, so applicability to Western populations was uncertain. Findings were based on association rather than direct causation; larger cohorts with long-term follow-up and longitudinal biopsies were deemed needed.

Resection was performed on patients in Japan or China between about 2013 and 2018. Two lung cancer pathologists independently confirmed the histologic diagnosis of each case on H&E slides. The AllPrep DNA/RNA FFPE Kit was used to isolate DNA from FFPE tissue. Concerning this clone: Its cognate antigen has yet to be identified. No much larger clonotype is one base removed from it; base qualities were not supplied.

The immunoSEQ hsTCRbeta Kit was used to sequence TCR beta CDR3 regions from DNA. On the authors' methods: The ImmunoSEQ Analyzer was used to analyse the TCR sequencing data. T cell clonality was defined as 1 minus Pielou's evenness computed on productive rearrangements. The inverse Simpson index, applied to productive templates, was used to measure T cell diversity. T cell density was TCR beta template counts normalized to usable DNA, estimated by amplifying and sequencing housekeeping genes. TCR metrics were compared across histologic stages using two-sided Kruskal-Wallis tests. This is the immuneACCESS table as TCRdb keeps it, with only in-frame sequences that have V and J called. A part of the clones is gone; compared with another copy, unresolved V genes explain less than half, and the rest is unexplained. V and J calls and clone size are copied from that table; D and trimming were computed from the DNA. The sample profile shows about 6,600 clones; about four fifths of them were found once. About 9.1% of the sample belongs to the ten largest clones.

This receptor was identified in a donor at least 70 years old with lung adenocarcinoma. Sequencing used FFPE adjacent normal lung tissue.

The CDR3 amino acid sequence is: CASSLASGQVTAFF. At the DNA level, the sequence is TGCGCCAGCAGCTTGGCCAGCGGCCAAGTAACGGCTTTCTTT. The rearrangement combines TRBV5-1 with TRBJ1-1, with no confidently assigned D gene. The germline V gene encodes CDR1 SGHRS and CDR2 YFSETQ. Measured from the cysteine to the phenylalanine, the CDR3 is 14 residues long. Only the CDR3 DNA stays, 42 bases, in frame from base 1. At the junction V is shortened by 0 bases and J by 11 bases, with 17 bases in between.